These T cell receptor beta chains were read from a single sample in a study of Graves' ophthalmopathy and Graves' hyperthyroidism. TCRdb re-called the multiplex PCR reads with MiXCR, one entry per CDR3 protein. The data hold roughly 400,000 distinct CDR3 sequences, with around 18% observed a single time. The sequenced material came from peripheral blood. The receptors come from a woman between 18 and 29 years old with Graves' ophthalmopathy. Each CDR3 is given with its conserved first and last residue. Fields, in order: V gene, CDR3 length, CDR3 protein.

TRBV12-3/TRBV12-4 | 17 | CASSPSSGGVVGTEAFF
TRBV27 | 13 | CASSFRGMGEAFF
TRBV28 | 15 | CASSLTPGSQETQYF
TRBV6-1 | 15 | CASRADGTILTEAFF
TRBV7-8 | 15 | CASSLSRTGPYEQYF
TRBV11-3 | 13 | CASRGGPNSPLHF
TRBV30 | 14 | CAWSQLAGENIQYF
TRBV11-3 | 12 | CASSLEWKTQYF
TRBV3-1 | 10 | CASSQDEQYF
TRBV6-1 | 11 | CASSDMNAQHF
TRBV6-2/TRBV6-3 | 19 | CASSYSPGGTSGRLYEQYF
TRBV19 | 15 | CASSIAGIQSYEQYF
TRBV15 | 15 | CATSRDTVSSYEQYF
TRBV5-1 | 15 | CASSISRASGNTIYF
TRBV28 | 14 | CASRSILGNTEAFF
TRBV29-1 | 14 | CSVAGNMMNTEAFF
TRBV29-1 | 12 | CSVVSGRDEQYF
TRBV30 | 12 | CAWSVPAGPKYF
TRBV28 | 14 | CASRDNYSNQPQHF
TRBV11-3 | 20 | CASSLVRALVGSSGANVLTF
TRBV6-5 | 15 | CASSTRTGYNSPLHF
TRBV24-1 | 16 | CATSDLLGPSNTEAFF
TRBV7-9 | 12 | CASSLYATEAFF
TRBV28 | 17 | CASTPIDRVSSGNTIYF
TRBV11-2 | 14 | CASRFFFGSYEQYF
TRBV6-1 | 17 | CASSEGPAIHLDTEAFF
TRBV6-4 | 13 | CASSVERNTEAFF
TRBV7-3 | 14 | CASSLSRGSTEAFF
TRBV11-2 | 11 | CASSLTPEAFF
TRBV28 | 15 | CASRTLGGDLYEQYF
TRBV10-3 | 13 | CAISATRDQPQHF
TRBV12-3/TRBV12-4 | 12 | CASGGFAGELFF
TRBV5-1 | 14 | CASRPGQGKYEQCF
TRBV29-1 | 12 | CSVESVEYEQYF
TRBV27 | 15 | CASSLSGEQGVGYTF
TRBV5-1 | 14 | CASSHGTVAYGYTF
TRBV30 | 15 | CAWSAGTGASYEQYF
TRBV24-1 | 13 | CATSDLMGRVQHF
TRBV6-5 | 15 | CASSYRDRGWETQYF
TRBV6-1 | 18 | CASSGATGQGAFNQPQHF
TRBV20-1 | 10 | CSAYSYEQYF
TRBV7-2 | 15 | CASSPSEVSGNTIYF
TRBV20-1 | 16 | CSASPDRRRANSPLHF
TRBV7-2 | 16 | CASSRGRQGPDQPQHF
TRBV28 | 16 | CASSAHLAGGNQPQHF